One and the same sample provided the 10 T cell receptor beta chains below, sequenced in a study of T cell changes during pregnancy in multiple sclerosis. Data came from immunoSEQ multiplex PCR; TCRdb stores just in-frame clones and leaves some out. This table has around 130,000 clones, 85% to 95% appearing once. This specimen consisted of peripheral blood, obtained before pregnancy. These receptor sequences come from a female donor with multiple sclerosis, enrolled in a pregnancy study.

V is TRBV6-5 and J is TRBJ2-1, with TRBD2 identical over 9 bases. The CDR3 loop spans 13 amino acids. Germline values: CDR1 MNHEY, CDR2 SVGAGI. V was clipped by 9 bases and J by 4 bases; unmatched bases: 4. The CDR3, as DNA: TGTGCCAGTAGCGGGAGTGCTTACAATGAGCAGTTCTTC. Its translation: CASSGSAYNEQFF.

The rearrangement joins TRBV6-1 to TRBJ1-5, with 7 bases lining up with TRBD1. CDR3 length equals 17 residues. Germline lookup yields CDR1 MNHNS and CDR2 SASEGT. Germline trimming cut 0 bases from V and 5 bases from J; bases unmatched to any gene: 10. The CDR3 spells CASSEAKTAGGYQPQHF. DNA for the CDR3: TGTGCCAGCAGTGAAGCGAAAACGGCAGGGGGGTATCAGCCCCAGCATTTT.

The chain uses TRBV30 and TRBJ1-5, with a weak D call TRBD1 (6 bases). Trimming removed 7 bases at V and 1 base at J, with 11 bases between. Germline CDR1 GTSNPN, CDR2 SVGIG (reference sequence). This CDR3 contains 13 residues. The CDR3 region has the DNA TGTGCCTTCGCAACAGGGAGCAATCAGCCCCAGCATTTT. It codes for CAFATGSNQPQHF.

This chain connects TRBV7-8 to TRBJ2-2; D uncertain. V shed 3 bases and J shed 7 bases, with 3 bases lying between them. The CDR3 length is 11 residues. Germline V gives CDR1 SGHVS, CDR2 FQNEAQ. CDR3 DNA sequence: TGTGCCAGCAGCTTGAGCGGGGAGCTGTTTTTT. Translation: CASSLSGELFF.

The DNA for the CDR3 is TGTGCCAGCAGCGGTTCCCCTAGCGGTACCTACGAGCAGTACTTC. Amino acids: CASSGSPSGTYEQYF. The rearrangement links TRBV9 to TRBJ2-7; 7 nucleotides agree with TRBD2. Trimming cost V 3 bases and J 2 bases; bases outside gene matches: 8. Looked up from germline, CDR1 is SGDLS and CDR2 is YYNGEE. The CDR3 has 15 amino acids.

The chain employs TRBV7-9 and TRBJ2-5; D possibly corresponds to TRBD2 (6 bases). CDR1 and CDR2 from the germline V gene are SEHNR and FQNEAQ (reference sequence). Trimming took 5 bases from V and 4 from J, leaving 11 bases between them. The CDR3 runs 13 residues. CDR3 DNA sequence: TGTGCCAGCAGCCAAGTGGGGGGAGAGACCCAGTACTTC. This codes for CASSQVGGETQYF.

CDR3 DNA sequence: TGTGCCAGCAGCTTAGGGCGGACAGGGGTCGTTCCAGATACGCAGTATTTT. Translated: CASSLGRTGVVPDTQYF. This chain connects TRBV11-2 to TRBJ2-3; 9 bases fit TRBD1. Germline V gene lookup returns CDR1 SGHAT and CDR2 FQNNGV. CDR3 length equals 17 residues. The V gene end was trimmed by 1 base and the J gene end by 4 bases; junction bases not matched to a gene: 9.

This CDR3 reads CASSVTWNTEAFF. In nucleotides, the CDR3 is TGTGCCAGCAGTGTCACATGGAACACTGAAGCTTTCTTT. This chain links TRBV27 with TRBJ1-1, with D hard to call. The CDR3 covers 13 residues. Germline loops: CDR1 MNHEY, CDR2 SMNVEV (reference sequence). Between the trimmed V and J ends, which lost 5 bases and 1 base, there was a span of 8 bases.

The V call is TRBV6-1, the J call TRBJ1-2, with D perhaps TRBD1 (5 bases). Germline V gives CDR1 MNHNS, CDR2 SASEGT. The CDR3 runs to 14 residues. Trimming pared 2 bases from V and 6 bases from J, leaving 13 bases between. CDR3 sequence: CASSEQGFTDGYTF. The CDR3 region has the DNA TGTGCCAGCAGTGAACAGGGTTTCACGGATGGCTACACCTTC.

V is TRBV5-1 and J is TRBJ1-6, with 7 bases identical to TRBD1. This CDR3 is built from 14 residues. V shed 0 bases, J shed 13 bases, and the junction held 7 bases outside the gene matches. Germline V CDR1 and CDR2: SGHRS, YFSETQ. The DNA for the CDR3 is TGCGCCAGCAGCTTGGGGGGACAGATTAGCCCCCTCCACTTT. Encoded protein: CASSLGGQISPLHF.